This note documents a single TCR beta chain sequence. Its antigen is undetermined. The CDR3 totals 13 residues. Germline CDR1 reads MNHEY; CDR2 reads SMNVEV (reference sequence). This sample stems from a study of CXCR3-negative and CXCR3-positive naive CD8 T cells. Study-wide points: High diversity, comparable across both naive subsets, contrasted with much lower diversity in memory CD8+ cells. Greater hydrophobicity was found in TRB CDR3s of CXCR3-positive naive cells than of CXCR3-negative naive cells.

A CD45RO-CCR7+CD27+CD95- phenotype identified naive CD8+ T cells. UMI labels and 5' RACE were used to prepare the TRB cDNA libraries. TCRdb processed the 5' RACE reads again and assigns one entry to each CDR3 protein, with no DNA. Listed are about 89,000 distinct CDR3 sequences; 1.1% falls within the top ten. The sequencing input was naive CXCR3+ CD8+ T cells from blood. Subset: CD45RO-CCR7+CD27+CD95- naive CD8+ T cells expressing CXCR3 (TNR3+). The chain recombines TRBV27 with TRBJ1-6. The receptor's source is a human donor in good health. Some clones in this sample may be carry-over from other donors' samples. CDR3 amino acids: CASSLSTPSPLHF.